Listed below are T cell receptor beta chains from one sample, sequenced in a study of T cell responses to AZD1222 COVID-19 vaccine. The table came from immunoSEQ multiplex PCR; TCRdb's copy has only in-frame clones and leaves some out. The repertoire holds under 150,000 clones, with 80% to 90% as singletons. The material was peripheral blood, obtained on day 0 of AZD1222 vaccination. These receptors were taken from an adult in good health. The conserved cysteine and the conserved F or W are not part of the CDR3 here. Clone size appears in some rows only: once, few, many, or a class for an expanded clone.

j_call clone_size v_call cdr3_aa
TRBJ2-1 once TRBV11-3 ASSLGTSGRGYNEQF
TRBJ1-2 NA TRBV6-1 ASSEGVGQGAYGYT
TRBJ1-6 NA TRBV9 ASSVQGASYNSPLH
TRBJ1-1 NA TRBV7-2 ASSSNKNTEAF
TRBJ1-1 NA TRBV30 AWTPGTANTEAF
TRBJ2-7 NA TRBV7-2 ASSLVLRGLYEQY
TRBJ2-7 NA TRBV7-3 ASSLSSDSFSYEQY
TRBJ1-5 once TRBV19 ASSIGGAGQPQH
TRBJ2-1 NA TRBV6-2/TRBV6-3 ASSYRTVSYNEQF
TRBJ1-5 NA TRBV6-5 ASKAGGPDQPQH
TRBJ2-3 NA TRBV7-7 ASSFTGATDTQY
TRBJ1-1 NA TRBV7-8 ASSLGSPIDTEAF
TRBJ1-4 NA TRBV7-9 ASSHMESPRLF
TRBJ2-4 NA TRBV2 ASSKDTPHSIQY
TRBJ1-5 once TRBV6-6 ASSFDRSSWPQH
TRBJ1-2 NA TRBV29-1 SVGGDYGYT
TRBJ1-1 NA TRBV5-8 ASSFPDRDTEAF
TRBJ1-2 NA TRBV4-3 ASSQERGHGYT
TRBJ2-7 NA TRBV7-9 ASSLTGVSEQY
TRBJ2-2 NA TRBV5-6 ASSLGNGELF
TRBJ1-2 few TRBV6-5 ASNPSGYYGYT
TRBJ1-1 few TRBV3-1/TRBV3-2 ASSQMRGTEAF
TRBJ1-3 NA TRBV5-1 ASSSTGTGTGLAYTIY
TRBJ1-3 few TRBV30 AWRLTGTGNTIY
TRBJ1-3 few TRBV11-2 ASIPQGRGNTIY
TRBJ2-1 once TRBV24-1 ATSDPGLAGAYEQF
TRBJ1-1 NA TRBV7-9 ASSSPGRNTEAF
TRBJ1-6 NA TRBV30 AWSGTGGSSYNSPLH
TRBJ1-1 NA TRBV19 ASRPGTGGWSTEAF
TRBJ1-1 NA TRBV18 ASSPGFLNTEAF
TRBJ2-2 NA TRBV7-2 ASSHRVGTTTTGELF
TRBJ1-1 NA TRBV14 ASSQDLGFRTEAF
TRBJ2-3 few TRBV2 ASSRLGRAPTDTQY
TRBJ2-3 NA TRBV7-2 ASAVQGALGSDTQY
TRBJ1-1 NA TRBV29-1 SATDRGPEAF
TRBJ2-5 NA TRBV18 ASSSRNGQETQY
TRBJ1-2 NA TRBV19 ASSPPGTGGLYGYT
TRBJ2-5 NA TRBV21-1 ASSNRETQY
TRBJ1-1 NA TRBV7-3 ASSFGGNTEAF
TRBJ2-3 NA TRBV7-2 ASSHRTSGRVTDTQY
TRBJ2-3 NA TRBV6-5 ASSPGGYTDTQY
TRBJ2-1 NA TRBV9 ASSFGQGLYNEQF
TRBJ1-3 NA TRBV18 ASSPEAGLLLGNTIY
TRBJ1-2 NA TRBV2 ASSEARIGWGYT
TRBJ2-1 NA TRBV24-1 ATSTSGSGNEQF
TRBJ1-3 NA TRBV4-1 ASSQMWTGWIRFGNTIY
TRBJ1-4 NA TRBV30 AWTPRTVTTNEKLF
TRBJ1-2 NA TRBV7-9 ASKQGTNYGYT
TRBJ2-1 NA TRBV7-3 ASSLRGGTGVNEQF
TRBJ2-5 NA TRBV18 ASSPRRDWQETQY
TRBJ1-3 NA TRBV18 ASSPYTPGLRRDTIY
TRBJ2-3 NA TRBV3-1/TRBV3-2 ASSRRGSGDTQY
TRBJ1-5 NA TRBV4-1 ASSRLWGISNQPQH
TRBJ1-1 few TRBV25-1 ASSDQTVNTEAF
TRBJ1-2 NA TRBV10-3 AISERDRGSRGYT